The 10 T cell receptor beta chains below were found in one sample sequenced in a study of T cell responses to AZD1222 COVID-19 vaccine. Profiled with immunoSEQ multiplex PCR; TCRdb holds only in-frame clones, not every one. The sample lists about 130,000 clones, around 87% seen once, with roughly 1.5% in the top ten. This material consisted of peripheral blood, taken on day 0 of AZD1222 vaccination. Receptors originate from an adult in good health.

The chain couples TRBV24-1 to TRBJ1-5, with D possibly TRBD1 on 5 matching bases. The CDR3 totals 13 residues. V gave up 10 bases and J gave up 5 bases, with 14 bases separating them. CDR1 KGHDR and CDR2 SFDVKD come from the germline V gene. The DNA for the CDR3 is TGTGCCACGGCCCGGGACGGGGATCAGCCCCAGCATTTT. It yields the protein CATARDGDQPQHF.

The chain carries TRBV2 and TRBJ2-6; perhaps TRBD1 as D (6 bases). V lost 8 bases to trimming and J lost 0 bases, with 8 bases between them. Germline V gene data show CDR1 as SNHLY and CDR2 as FYNNEI. The CDR3 sequence is 14 residues long. The CDR3 nucleotides read TGTGCCAGCGGGGGCAGCTCTGGGGCCAACGTCCTGACTTTC. Amino acids: CASGGSSGANVLTF.

The chain uses TRBV7-9 and TRBJ2-7; 7 bases agree with TRBD2. Germline V gene data show CDR1 as SEHNR and CDR2 as FQNEAQ (reference sequence). The CDR3 consists of 15 residues. With V trimmed by 5 bases and J by 0 bases, 7 bases remained unmatched. The DNA of the CDR3 is TGTGCCAGCAGCCTACTAGCGACAAGCTCCTACGAGCAGTACTTC. Its translation: CASSLLATSSYEQYF.

CDR3 bases: TGTGCCAGCAGCTCTACGAGACACCGCTACGAGCAGTACTTC. Its translation is CASSSTRHRYEQYF. The V and J genes are TRBV11-2 and TRBJ2-7; no reliable D call. The germline gives CDR1 SGHAT, CDR2 FQNNGV. CDR3 length: 14 amino acids. Trimming took 4 bases from V and 3 from J, leaving 13 bases between them.

V is TRBV5-4 and J is TRBJ2-1, with 8 nucleotides matching TRBD2. The CDR3 is 13 residues long. Germline lookup yields CDR1 SGHNT and CDR2 YYREEE (reference sequence). Germline trimming cut 4 bases from V and 10 bases from J; bases unmatched to any gene: 7. The CDR3 region is CASSRRGGPEQFF. As DNA, the CDR3 is TGTGCCAGCAGCCGACGGGGGGGCCCCGAGCAGTTCTTC. Full variable domain (rest looked up from reference TRBV5-4 and TRBJ2-1): ETGVTQSPTHLIKTRGQQVTLRCSSQSGHNTVSWYQQALGQGPQFIFQYYREEENGRGNFPPRFSGLQFPNYSSELNVNALELDDSALYLCASSRRGGPEQFFGPGTRLTVL.

This clone appeared once. The genes are TRBV27 and TRBJ2-2, with D tentatively TRBD1 (6 bases). Trimming took 5 bases from V and 4 from J, leaving 20 bases between them. CDR3 size: 17 residues. Per germline, CDR1 MNHEY and CDR2 SMNVEV (reference sequence). This CDR3 reads CASSTPLKDRRTGELFF. The CDR3 region has the DNA TGTGCCAGCAGTACACCTTTAAAGGACAGACGCACCGGGGAGCTGTTTTTT.

The chain has TRBV4-2 and TRBJ1-1, with unresolved D. The CDR3 has 13 amino acids. Germline V CDR1 and CDR2: LGHNA, YNFKEQ. Trimming took 4 bases from V and 5 from J, leaving 11 bases between them. The DNA for the CDR3 is TGTGCCAGCAGCCGAGAACAAAAAACTGAAGCTTTCTTT. This gives the protein CASSREQKTEAFF.

This clone has more than one count but fewer than ten. The V gene is TRBV12-5, the J gene TRBJ2-1; D gene ambiguous. Germline CDR1 and CDR2: LGHNT and FRNRAP. The CDR3 consists of 15 residues. The germline V and J ends were trimmed by 8 bases and 6 bases, with 20 bases remaining between them. This chain's CDR3 is CASKGPSGSINEQFF. The CDR3 nucleotides read TGTGCTAGTAAAGGGCCCTCGGGCAGTATCAATGAGCAGTTCTTC.

The rearrangement uses TRBV28 and TRBJ1-2; no firm D call. In germline, CDR1 is MDHEN, CDR2 SYDVKM. The germline V and J ends were trimmed by 8 bases and 1 base, with 14 bases remaining between them. The CDR3 runs 14 residues. The CDR3 DNA sequence: TGTGCCAGCGGAGGAATCAGAAATAACTATGGCTACACCTTC. This translates into CASGGIRNNYGYTF.

The chain is built from TRBV2 and TRBJ1-2; unclear D gene. The V and J ends lost 4 bases and 8 bases respectively, with 11 bases between them. There are 12 residues in the CDR3. The germline gives CDR1 SNHLY, CDR2 FYNNEI. This CDR3 is CASSVTSRGYTF. CDR3 nucleotides: TGTGCCAGCAGTGTTACGAGCCGCGGCTACACCTTC.